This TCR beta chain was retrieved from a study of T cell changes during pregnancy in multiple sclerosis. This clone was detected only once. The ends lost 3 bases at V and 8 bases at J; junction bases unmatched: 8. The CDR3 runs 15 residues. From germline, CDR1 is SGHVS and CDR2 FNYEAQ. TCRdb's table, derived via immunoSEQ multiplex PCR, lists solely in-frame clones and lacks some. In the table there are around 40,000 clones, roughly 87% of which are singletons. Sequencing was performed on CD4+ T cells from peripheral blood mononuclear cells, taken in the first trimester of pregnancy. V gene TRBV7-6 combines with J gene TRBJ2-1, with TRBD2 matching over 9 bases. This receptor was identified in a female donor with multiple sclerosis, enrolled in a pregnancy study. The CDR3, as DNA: TGTGCCAGCAGCTTGAGGCGGGAGGGCCCCGATGAGCAGTTCTTC. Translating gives CASSLRREGPDEQFF.